This T cell receptor (beta chain) emerged from a study of blood T cell repertoires in COVID-19. Study in general: COVID-19 samples from acute and convalescent phases originated in the United States, Italy and Spain.

The length of the CDR3 is 13 residues. Per germline, CDR1 SQVTM and CDR2 ANQGSEA. The V and J ends lost 4 bases and 1 base respectively, with 8 bases between them. Some clones are missing from TCRdb's copy, which holds only in-frame ones; the method was immunoSEQ multiplex PCR. The repertoire has about 150,000 clones, approximately 90% of them found once; the top ten carry roughly 5%. The TCR comes from a man aged 18-30 years with COVID-19, enrolled during active disease. The chain joins TRBV29-1 to TRBJ1-3; D is unclear. The material sequenced was peripheral blood. The CDR3 nucleotides are TGCAGCGTTGGTCTAGGTTCTGGAAACACCATATATTTT. Amino acids: CSVGLGSGNTIYF.